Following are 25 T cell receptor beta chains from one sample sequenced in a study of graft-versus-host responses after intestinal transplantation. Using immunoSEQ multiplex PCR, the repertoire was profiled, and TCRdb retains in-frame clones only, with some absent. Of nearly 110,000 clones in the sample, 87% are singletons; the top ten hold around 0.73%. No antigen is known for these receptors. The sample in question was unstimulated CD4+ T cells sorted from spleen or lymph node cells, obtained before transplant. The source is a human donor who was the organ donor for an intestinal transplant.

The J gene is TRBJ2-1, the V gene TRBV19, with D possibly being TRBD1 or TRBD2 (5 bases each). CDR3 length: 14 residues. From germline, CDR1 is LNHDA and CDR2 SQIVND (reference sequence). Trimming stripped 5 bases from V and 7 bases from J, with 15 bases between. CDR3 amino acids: CASSLTGTPNEQFF. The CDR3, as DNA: TGTGCCAGTAGTCTCACCGGGACCCCAAATGAGCAGTTCTTC.

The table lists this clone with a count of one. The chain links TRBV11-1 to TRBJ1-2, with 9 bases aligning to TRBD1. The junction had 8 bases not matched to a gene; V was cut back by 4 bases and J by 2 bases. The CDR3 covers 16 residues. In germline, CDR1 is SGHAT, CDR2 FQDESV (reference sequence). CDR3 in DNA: TGTGCCAGCAGCTCAGGCGGGACAGGGAGAAACTATGGCTACACCTTC. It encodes CASSSGGTGRNYGYTF. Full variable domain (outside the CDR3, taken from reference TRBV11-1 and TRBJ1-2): EAEVAQSPRYKITEKSQAVAFWCDPISGHATLYWYRQILGQGPELLVQFQDESVVDDSQLPKDRFSAERLKGVDSTLKIQPAELGDSAMYLCASSSGGTGRNYGYTFGSGTRLTVV.

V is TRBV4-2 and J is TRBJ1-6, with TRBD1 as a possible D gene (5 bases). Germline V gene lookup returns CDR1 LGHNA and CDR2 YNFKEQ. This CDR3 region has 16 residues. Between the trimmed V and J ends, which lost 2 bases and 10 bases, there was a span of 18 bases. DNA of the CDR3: TGTGCCAGCAGCCAACGTCGTACGCGGACAAAGTCACCCCTCCACTTT. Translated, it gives CASSQRRTRTKSPLHF.

The CDR3 DNA reads as TGTGCCATCAGTGAGCTGGGGCGCGGACAGGGAGGGAGGGAGCAGTACTTC. It encodes CAISELGRGQGGREQYF. The chain employs TRBV10-3 and TRBJ2-7; TRBD1 might be the D (8 bases). Germline V gene data show CDR1 as ENHRY and CDR2 as SYGVKD. Trimming left V 2 bases short and J 7 bases short, with 24 bases between. The CDR3 covers 17 residues.

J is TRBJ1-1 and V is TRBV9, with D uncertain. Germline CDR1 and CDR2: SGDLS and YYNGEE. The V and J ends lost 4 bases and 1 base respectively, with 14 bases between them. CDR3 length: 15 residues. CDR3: CASSLTDSRNTEAFF. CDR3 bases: TGTGCCAGCAGCCTCACAGATAGTCGGAACACTGAAGCTTTCTTT. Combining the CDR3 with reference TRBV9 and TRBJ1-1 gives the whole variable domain DSGVTQTPKHLITATGQRVTLRCSPRSGDLSVYWYQQSLDQGLQFLIQYYNGEERAKGNILERFSAQQFPDLHSELNLSSLELGDSALYFCASSLTDSRNTEAFFGQGTRLTVV.

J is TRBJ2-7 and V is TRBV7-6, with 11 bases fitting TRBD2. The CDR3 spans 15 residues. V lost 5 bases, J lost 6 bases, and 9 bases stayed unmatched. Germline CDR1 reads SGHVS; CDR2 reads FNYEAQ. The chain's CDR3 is CASSAGLAGTSEQYF. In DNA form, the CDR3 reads TGTGCCAGCAGCGCAGGACTAGCGGGTACGAGCGAGCAGTACTTC.

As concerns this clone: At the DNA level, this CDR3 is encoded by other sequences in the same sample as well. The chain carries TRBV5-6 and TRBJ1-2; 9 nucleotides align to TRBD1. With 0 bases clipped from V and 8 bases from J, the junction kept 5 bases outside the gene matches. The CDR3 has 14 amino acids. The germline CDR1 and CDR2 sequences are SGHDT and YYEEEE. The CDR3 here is CASSLEQGAGGYTF. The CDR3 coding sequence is TGTGCCAGCAGCTTGGAACAGGGGGCGGGAGGCTACACCTTC.

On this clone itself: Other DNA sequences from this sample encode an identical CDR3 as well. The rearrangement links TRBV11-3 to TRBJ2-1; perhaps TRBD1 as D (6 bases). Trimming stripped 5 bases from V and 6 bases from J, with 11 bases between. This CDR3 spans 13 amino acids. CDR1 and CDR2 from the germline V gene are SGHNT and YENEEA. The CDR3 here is CASSGGRANEQFF. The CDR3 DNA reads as TGTGCCAGCAGCGGGGGCAGGGCCAATGAGCAGTTCTTC.

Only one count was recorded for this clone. The CDR3 is CASSLSPEDEQYF. The CDR3 DNA reads as TGTGCCAGCAGTTTATCGCCGGAAGACGAGCAGTACTTC. The chain carries TRBV27 and TRBJ2-7; D not resolved. The V gene's germline CDR1 is MNHEY and CDR2 SMNVEV (reference sequence). The germline V and J ends were trimmed by 0 bases and 5 bases, with 8 bases remaining between them. There are 13 residues in the CDR3.

CDR3 coding DNA: TGTGCCAGCAGCTCACAAGACTCACCCCTCCACTTT. Its protein is CASSSQDSPLHF. This chain connects TRBV7-9 to TRBJ1-6; no clear D. The germline V gene has CDR1 SEHNR and CDR2 FQNEAQ (reference sequence). V lost 4 bases, J lost 10 bases, and 8 bases lay in between. The CDR3 spans 12 residues.

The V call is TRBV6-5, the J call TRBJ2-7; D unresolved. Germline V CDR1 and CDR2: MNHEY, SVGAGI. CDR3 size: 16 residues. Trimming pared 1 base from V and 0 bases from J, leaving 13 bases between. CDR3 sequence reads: CASSYFSVHSSYEQYF. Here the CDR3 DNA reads TGTGCCAGCAGTTACTTTTCGGTGCATAGCTCCTACGAGCAGTACTTC.

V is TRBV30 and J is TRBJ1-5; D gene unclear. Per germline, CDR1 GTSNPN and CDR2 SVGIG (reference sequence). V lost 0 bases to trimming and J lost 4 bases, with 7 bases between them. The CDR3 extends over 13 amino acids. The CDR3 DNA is TGTGCCTGGAGTGTTTCAGAGAATCAGCCCCAGCATTTT. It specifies CAWSVSENQPQHF.

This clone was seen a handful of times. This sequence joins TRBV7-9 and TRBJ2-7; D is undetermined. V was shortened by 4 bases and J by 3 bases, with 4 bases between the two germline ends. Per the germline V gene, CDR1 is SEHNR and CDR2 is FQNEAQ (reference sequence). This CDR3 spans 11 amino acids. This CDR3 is CASSSLYEQYF. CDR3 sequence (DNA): TGTGCCAGCAGCTCCCTCTACGAGCAGTACTTC. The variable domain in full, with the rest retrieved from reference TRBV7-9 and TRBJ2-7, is DTGVSQNPRHKITKRGQNVTFRCDPISEHNRLYWYRQTLGQGPEFLTYFQNEAQLEKSRLLSDRFSAERPKGSFSTLEIQRTEQGDSAMYLCASSSLYEQYFGPGTRLTVT.

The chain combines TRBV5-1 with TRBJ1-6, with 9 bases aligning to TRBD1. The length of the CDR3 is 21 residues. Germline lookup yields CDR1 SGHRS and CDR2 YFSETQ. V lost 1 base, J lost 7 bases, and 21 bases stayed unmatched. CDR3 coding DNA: TGCGCCAGCAGCTTGTCAGGGACCGGGACAGGGTTTTTGAGTAGGAATTCACCCCTCCACTTT. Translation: CASSLSGTGTGFLSRNSPLHF.

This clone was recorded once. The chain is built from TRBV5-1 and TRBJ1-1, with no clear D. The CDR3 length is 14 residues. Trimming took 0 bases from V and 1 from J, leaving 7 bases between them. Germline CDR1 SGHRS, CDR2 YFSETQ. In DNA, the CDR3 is TGCGCCAGCAGCTTGGAACTCTCGAACACTGAAGCTTTCTTT. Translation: CASSLELSNTEAFF.

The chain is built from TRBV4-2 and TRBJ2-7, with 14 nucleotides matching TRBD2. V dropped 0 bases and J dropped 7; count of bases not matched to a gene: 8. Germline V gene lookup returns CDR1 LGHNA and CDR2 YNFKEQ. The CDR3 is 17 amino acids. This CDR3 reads CASSQDVRLAGGGEQYF. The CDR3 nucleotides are TGTGCCAGCAGCCAAGACGTCAGACTAGCGGGAGGGGGTGAGCAGTACTTC.

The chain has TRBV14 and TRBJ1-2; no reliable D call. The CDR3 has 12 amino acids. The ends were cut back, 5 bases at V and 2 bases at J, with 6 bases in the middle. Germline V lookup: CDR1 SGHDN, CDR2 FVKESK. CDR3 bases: TGTGCCAGCAGCGAACAAAACTATGGCTACACCTTC. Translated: CASSEQNYGYTF.

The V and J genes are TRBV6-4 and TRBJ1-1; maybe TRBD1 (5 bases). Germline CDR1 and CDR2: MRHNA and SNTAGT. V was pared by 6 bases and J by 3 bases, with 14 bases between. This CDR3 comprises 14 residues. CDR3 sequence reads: CASREKGEYTEAFF. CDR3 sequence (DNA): TGTGCCAGCAGGGAAAAAGGGGAGTACACTGAAGCTTTCTTT.

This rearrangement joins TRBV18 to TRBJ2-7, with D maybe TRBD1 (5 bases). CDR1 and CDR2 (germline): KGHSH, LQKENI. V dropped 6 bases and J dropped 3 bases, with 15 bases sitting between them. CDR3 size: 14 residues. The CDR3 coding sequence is TGTGCCAGCTCGCCGGACACAGTAGGCTACGAGCAGTACTTC. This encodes CASSPDTVGYEQYF.

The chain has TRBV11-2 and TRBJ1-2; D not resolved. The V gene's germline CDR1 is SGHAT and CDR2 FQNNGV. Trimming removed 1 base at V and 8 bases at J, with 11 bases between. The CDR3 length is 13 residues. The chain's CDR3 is CASSLARAVGYTF. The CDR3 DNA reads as TGTGCCAGCAGCTTAGCTAGGGCAGTCGGCTACACCTTC.

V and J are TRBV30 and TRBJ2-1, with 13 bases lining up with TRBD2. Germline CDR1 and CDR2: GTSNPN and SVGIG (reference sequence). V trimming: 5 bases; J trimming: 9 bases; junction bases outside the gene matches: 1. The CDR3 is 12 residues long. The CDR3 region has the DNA TGTGCCTGGGGACTAGCGGGAGTTGAGCAGTTCTTC. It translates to CAWGLAGVEQFF.

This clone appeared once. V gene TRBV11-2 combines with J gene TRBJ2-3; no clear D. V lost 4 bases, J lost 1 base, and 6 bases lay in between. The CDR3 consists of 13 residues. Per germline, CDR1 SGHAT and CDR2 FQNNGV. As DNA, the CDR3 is TGTGCCAGCAGCTCGGTCGGCACAGATACGCAGTATTTT. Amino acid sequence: CASSSVGTDTQYF.

CDR3: CASSQGEQPQHF. CDR3 nucleotides: TGTGCCAGCAGCCAAGGAGAGCAGCCCCAGCATTTT. The genes are TRBV4-2 and TRBJ1-5; D is uncertain. V shed 1 base and J shed 7 bases, with 5 bases lying between them. The CDR3 sequence is 12 residues long. The V gene's germline CDR1 is LGHNA and CDR2 YNFKEQ.

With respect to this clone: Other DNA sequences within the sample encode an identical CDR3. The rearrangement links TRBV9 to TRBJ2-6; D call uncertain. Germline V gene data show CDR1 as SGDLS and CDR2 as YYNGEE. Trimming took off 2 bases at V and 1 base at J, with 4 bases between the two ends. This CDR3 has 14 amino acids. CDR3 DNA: TGTGCCAGCAGCGTGCATTCTGGGGCCAACGTCCTGACTTTC. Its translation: CASSVHSGANVLTF.

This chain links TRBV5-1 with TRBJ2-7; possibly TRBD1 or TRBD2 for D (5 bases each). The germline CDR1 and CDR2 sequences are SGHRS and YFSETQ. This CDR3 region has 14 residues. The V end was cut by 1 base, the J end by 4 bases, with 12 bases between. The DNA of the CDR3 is TGCGCCAGCAGCTTGCGGGGCCCGCCTTACGAGCAGTACTTC. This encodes CASSLRGPPYEQYF.